This TCR beta chain was sequenced for a study of blood T cell repertoires in COVID-19 (dated by TCRdb to between 2020 and 2021). Context from the whole study: Samples from collaborators originated in the United States, Italy and Spain and spanned both the acute and convalescent phases of COVID-19. The sample metadata nearly always contained a de-identified subject ID, COVID-19 status, age in years and sex. Deeply sampled blood TCRbeta repertoires from subjects exposed to, actively infected with, or recovered from COVID-19 were included in the dataset. The material from the prospective study consisted of cDNA or gDNA derived from T cells, B-cell-depleted T cells, or PBMCs. The repertoires were released in a freely available public database intended as a resource for research on the immune response to SARS-CoV-2. The samples were drawn from two sources: the first 160 participants of the ongoing ImmuneRACE study, and fewer than 1,500 subjects contributed by 6 global collaborators. Where available, HLA class I and class II types were taken from metadata supplied by the sample provider and were not determined by assay-based typing.

The germline V gene supplies CDR1 SGHDN and CDR2 FVKESK. Compared with germline, V lacks 2 bases and J lacks 7 bases; bases without a gene match: 10. Its CDR3 holds 16 amino acids, cysteine through phenylalanine. Just CDR3 DNA is preserved here, 48 bases in frame from base 1. Enrolling through a virtual design, the prospective study's participants ranged in age from roughly 18 to 89 years and lived across some 23 United States geographic areas. Cohort assignment in the prospective study relied on participant-reported clinical history from a screening survey and a study questionnaire. Exposed participants were defined as having been in contact with someone with a PCR-confirmed or clinician-diagnosed COVID-19 case within 2 weeks of study entry. Mobile phlebotomists in the prospective study collected whole blood, serum and a nasopharyngeal or oropharyngeal swab from every participant. Over a roughly 2-month period, participants in the prospective study had the option of providing additional blood draws and questionnaires. Before DNA extraction, prospective study blood samples were shipped either frozen or at room temperature.

What the research found in general, with its limitations: How much clinical and demographic metadata was included differed by source and by participant, and the metadata was provided uncurated.

TCRbeta CDR3 regions were amplified from genomic DNA using the immunoSEQ Assay, a bias-controlled multiplex PCR. The original pipeline was this. Within the assay, amplification of reference gene primers was used to estimate how many nucleated cells each sample contained. Sequence reads were collapsed and filtered to measure the absolute abundance of every unique TCRbeta CDR3 rearrangement. For each sample, productive Simpson clonality was calculated as the square root of Simpson's diversity index across productive rearrangements. Here the immuneACCESS table is served through TCRdb, limited to in-frame sequences with V and J called. Missing clones are a known gap in these copies; in checked studies unresolved V genes cover under half, and the rest lacks a known reason. For V, J and clone size, that table is used; D and trimming come from the DNA. Across this sample there are 350,000 to 450,000 clones, with approximately 90% seen only once. The ten largest clones capture about 0.86% of the sample.

The sample holds one count of this clone. Its target antigen remains unknown. Per-base quality was not reported, and no clone a single base away is much larger than it. Sequenced material: PBMCs or T cells enriched from blood (not recorded which). The chain is encoded by TRBV14 joined to TRBJ2-1; 8 junctional bases match TRBD2. The sequence came from a woman between 35 and 50 years old who had been exposed to COVID-19. The CDR3 here reads CASSQIRSGGLNEQFF. The nucleotide sequence is TGTGCCAGCAGCCAAATCCGGTCGGGGGGGCTTAATGAGCAGTTCTTC.